This T cell receptor beta chain stems from a study of blood T cells in healthy people across ages (dated by TCRdb to between 2014 and 2017). Notes on the research overall: In model experiments, roughly one uniquely barcoded TCR beta cDNA molecule per two T cells was captured by template switching. The study measured age-related changes in TCR beta repertoire diversity using deep sequencing normalized with unique cDNA molecular identifiers. Donors were grouped into four age groups: young (average roughly 15 years), middle-aged (approximately 41), aged (around 60) and long-lived (82). To avoid experimental bias, donors of different ages were spread randomly across the sequencing lanes. For two donors (one aged 18 to 29 and one aged 80 or older), the study analyzed two additional independent replicas of 1 million unique cDNA reads from the same blood draw. Overall study outcomes, separate from this receptor: As age increased, observed TCR beta diversity per million T cells dropped in a roughly linear way, and a significant reduction was already evident by age 40. Bulk unsorted PBMC profiling prevented conclusive comparison of naive and antigen-experienced compartments. The percentage of naive T cells measured by flow cytometry correlated strongly with observed TCR beta diversity. The long-lived group showed more naive CD4+ T cells, fewer expanded clones and increased TCR diversity than the aged group, suggesting age selection. Because donor CMV infection status was unknown, age-related changes in expanded clonotypes were potentially confounded. Estimates of total diversity based on one million sequenced T cells were considered lower bounds and underestimates.

The donors were under 40 Caucasian individuals from Russia, aged roughly 6 to 90 years, who were systemically healthy. Approximately 9.3 milliliters of peripheral blood were drawn from each donor into EDTA-treated Vacutainer tubes. Ficoll-Paque density-gradient centrifugation was used to isolate PBMCs, with at least 7 million per sample. Trizol reagent was used to extract total RNA from PBMCs, with at least 5.5 micrograms per sample. Naive CD45RAhigh/CD27high T cell percentages were measured by flow cytometry on a PBMC aliquot from every donor. V drops 5 bases and J drops 0 bases, leaving 9 bases in between. Per the germline V gene, ENHRY is the CDR1 and SYGVKD is the CDR2. The CDR3 spans 14 residues, from the cysteine through the phenylalanine. The DNA shown is the 42-base CDR3, in frame from base 1. Libraries were prepared through 5' RACE. A second PCR of about 6 to 11 cycles was performed with a sample-barcoded 5' primer and a J-beta primer mix. Each TCR beta cDNA molecule received a unique molecular identifier from a template-switch 5' adaptor carrying 12 random nucleotides. At least 2.5 million CDR3-containing paired-end reads were obtained from each sample. The Mint cDNA synthesis kit, primed by a TRBC-specific oligonucleotide, was used to synthesize first-strand cDNA from all RNA. Following uracil-DNA glycosylase treatment, a first 18-cycle PCR with universal primers M1SS and BC2_uni_R was performed on all cDNA. Per the source publication's procedure: For normalization, 1 million high-quality reads were randomly selected from each sample, with every read carrying a distinct molecular identifier. Reads with shared molecular identifiers were discarded instead of being binned into consensus sequences. MiTCR, run with a Q25 quality threshold and the strictest error-elimination algorithm, handled CDR3 identification, clonotype clustering and error correction. A nonparametric unseen species model using Euler transformation provided a lower-bound estimate of total TCR beta diversity. TCRdb ran its own pipeline on the public reads, namely fastp trimming at Q25 and MiXCR clone calling, and kept in-frame beta chains. Duplicate CDR3 protein sequences are folded into a single record with the most common DNA and genes. The V and J calls and clone size are TCRdb's, not the authors'. The sample records fewer than 2 million distinct CDR3 sequences, 30% to 40% of which are singletons. Of the sample, 23% is held by the ten largest clones.

On this clonotype itself: It lacks a known antigen. No much larger clone is present one base from it, and per-base qualities are unavailable.

The clonotype was recovered from a human donor in good health. The rearrangement combines TRBV10-3 with TRBJ2-3; D gene: possibly TRBD1, on 6 matching bases. Sequencing was performed on blood. For the CDR3, the sequence is CAISRQASTDTQYF. The sequence in DNA is TGTGCCATCAGTAGACAGGCTAGCACAGATACGCAGTATTTT.